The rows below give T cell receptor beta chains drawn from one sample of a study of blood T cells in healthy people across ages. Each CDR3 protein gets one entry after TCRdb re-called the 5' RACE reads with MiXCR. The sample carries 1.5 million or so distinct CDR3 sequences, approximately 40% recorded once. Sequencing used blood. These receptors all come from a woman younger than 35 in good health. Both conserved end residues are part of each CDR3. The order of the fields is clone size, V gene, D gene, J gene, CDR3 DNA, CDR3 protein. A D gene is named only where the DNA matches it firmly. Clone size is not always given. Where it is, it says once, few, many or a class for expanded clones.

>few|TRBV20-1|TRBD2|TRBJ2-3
TGCAGTGCTCCCATGGGGACTAGCGGCACAGATACGCAGTATTTT
CSAPMGTSGTDTQYF
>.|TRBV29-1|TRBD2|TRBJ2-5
TGCAGCGGAGCGGGAGGCGAAGAGACCCAGTACTTC
CSGAGGEETQYF
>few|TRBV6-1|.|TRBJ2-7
TGTGCCAGCAGTGATCAACGCTTCTTCGGTCTTACCTACGAGCAGTACTTC
CASSDQRFFGLTYEQYF
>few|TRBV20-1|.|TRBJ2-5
TGCAGTGCTAGCAAGGGACTCCAAGAGACCCAGTACTTC
CSASKGLQETQYF
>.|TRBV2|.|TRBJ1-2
TGTGCCAGCAGTGAAGCCGACAGGCTTACGCACTATGGCTACACCTTC
CASSEADRLTHYGYTF
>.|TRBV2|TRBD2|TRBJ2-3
TGTGCCAGCGGAATAGCGGGGTTGGATACGCAGTATTTT
CASGIAGLDTQYF
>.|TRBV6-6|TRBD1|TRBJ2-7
TGTGCCAGCAGGATCCACACAGGGGTATCCTACGAGCAGTACTTC
CASRIHTGVSYEQYF
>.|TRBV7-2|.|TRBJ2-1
TGTGCCAGCAGCTTTAATCTGGTTTCGCATGAGCAGTTCTTC
CASSFNLVSHEQFF
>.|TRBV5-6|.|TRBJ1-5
TGTGCCAGCAGCTGGAGGGACACCCCCAATCAGCCCCAGCATTTT
CASSWRDTPNQPQHF
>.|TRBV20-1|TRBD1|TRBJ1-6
TGCAGTGCTAGAGTAGGGACAGGGGCATATTCACCCCTCCACTTT
CSARVGTGAYSPLHF
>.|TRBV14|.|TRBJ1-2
TGTGCCAGCAGCCAGCAGACAGGCGCCAGGGGCTACACCTTC
CASSQQTGARGYTF
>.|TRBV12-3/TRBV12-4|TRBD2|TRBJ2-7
TGTGCCAGCAGTTTTCCTAGCGGGTACAATGAGCAGTACTTC
CASSFPSGYNEQYF
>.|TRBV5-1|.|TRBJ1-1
TGCGCCAGCAGCTTGGATGTCCTGGGAACAGGGACTGAAGCTTTCTTT
CASSLDVLGTGTEAFF
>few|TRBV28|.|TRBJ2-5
TGTGCCAGCAGTTTACGGAGGGGGGGAGAGACCCAGTACTTC
CASSLRRGGETQYF
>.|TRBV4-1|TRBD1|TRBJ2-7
TGCGCCAGCAGCCAAGGGGACAGGGAATACGAGCAGTACTTC
CASSQGDREYEQYF
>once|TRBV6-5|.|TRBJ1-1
TGTGCCAGCAGTTACGATCGGACCCGGGCAGGAGCTTTCTTT
CASSYDRTRAGAFF
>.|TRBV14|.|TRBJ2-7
TGTGCCAGCAGCCAATTTACATTAGGGAGCGAGCAGTACTTC
CASSQFTLGSEQYF
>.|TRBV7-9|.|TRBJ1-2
TGTGCCAGCAGCTTAAACGTCCGTCGGGGCCCCCGGTATGGCTACACCTTC
CASSLNVRRGPRYGYTF
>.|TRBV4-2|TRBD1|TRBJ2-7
TGTGCCAGCAGCCACGACAGGGTAGGGGAGCAGTACTTC
CASSHDRVGEQYF
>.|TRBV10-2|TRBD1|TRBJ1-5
TGCGCCAGCAGTGAAAGGGACAGGGGCTCCCGGCCCCAGCATTTT
CASSERDRGSRPQHF
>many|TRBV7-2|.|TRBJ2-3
TGTGCCAGCAGCCTCGTGAGACAGTATATTTCTAGCACAGATACGCAGTATTTT
CASSLVRQYISSTDTQYF
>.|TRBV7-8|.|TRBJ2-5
TGTGCCAGCAGCCAGGACTTAGTACGTTCGCGGATCCAAGAGACCCAGTACTTC
CASSQDLVRSRIQETQYF
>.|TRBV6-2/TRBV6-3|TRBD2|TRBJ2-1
TGTGCCAGCAGTATGCCTAGCGGGATTTACAATGAGCAGTTCTTC
CASSMPSGIYNEQFF
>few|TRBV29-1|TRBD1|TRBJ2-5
TGCAGCGCTGGGACAGCTTACCAAGAGACCCAGTACTTC
CSAGTAYQETQYF
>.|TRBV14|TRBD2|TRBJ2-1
TGTGCCAGCAGCCAAGAGGGGGGGGTATCCTACAATGAGCAGTTCTTC
CASSQEGGVSYNEQFF
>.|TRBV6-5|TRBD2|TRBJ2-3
TGTGCCAGCAGTAACGGGGGGAGCACAGATACGCAGTATTTT
CASSNGGSTDTQYF
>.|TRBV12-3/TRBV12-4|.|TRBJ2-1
TGTGCCAGCTCGGAGAATCGACGAAGGTTCTTC
CASSENRRRFF
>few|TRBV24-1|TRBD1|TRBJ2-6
TGTGCCACCAGTGGACAGGGGTCCTTCTCTGGGGCCAACGTCCTGACTTTC
CATSGQGSFSGANVLTF
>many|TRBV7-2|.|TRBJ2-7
TGTGCCAGCAGCCCCGTGTCCTACGAGCAGTACTTC
CASSPVSYEQYF
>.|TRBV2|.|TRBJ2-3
TGTGCCAGCAGTGATTGGCGCACAGATACGCAGTATTTT
CASSDWRTDTQYF
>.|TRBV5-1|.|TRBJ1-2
TGCGCCAGCAGCCCCTCAGGGGCCATGGGCTACACCTTC
CASSPSGAMGYTF
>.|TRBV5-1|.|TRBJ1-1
TGCGCCAGCAGCCCGGACAGCCAGAACACTGAAGCTTTCTTT
CASSPDSQNTEAFF
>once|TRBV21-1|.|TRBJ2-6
TGTGCCAGCAGCAAACCCTCGGGACGCTGCTCTGGGGCCAACGTCCTGACTTTC
CASSKPSGRCSGANVLTF
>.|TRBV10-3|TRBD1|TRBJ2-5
TGTGCCATCAGTGAGTCGACGACAGGGGGGCAAGAGACCCAGTACTTC
CAISESTTGGQETQYF
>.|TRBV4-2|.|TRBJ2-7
TGTGCCAGCAGCCAAGATAATCACAGGGATTACGAGCAGTACTTC
CASSQDNHRDYEQYF
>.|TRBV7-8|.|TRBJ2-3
TGTGCCAGCAGCCTCCCCGGGCTAGGGAATACGCAGTATTTT
CASSLPGLGNTQYF
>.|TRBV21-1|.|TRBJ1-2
TGTGCCAGCAGCGACCGAGGCAGGGAGCCCTATGGCTACACCTTC
CASSDRGREPYGYTF
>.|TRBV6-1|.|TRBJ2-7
TGTGCCAGCAGTGAGTACGGGAACGAGCAGTACTTC
CASSEYGNEQYF
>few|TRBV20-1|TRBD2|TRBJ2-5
TGCAGTGCTCCCCAGCGGGGGGGCAGGTACCAAGAGACCCAGTACTTC
CSAPQRGGRYQETQYF
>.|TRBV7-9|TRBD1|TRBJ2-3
TGTGCCAGCAGCCCCCGACAGGGAGTAGTTGTAGTTGGCCGTTTGGATACGCAGTATTTT
CASSPRQGVVVVGRLDTQYF
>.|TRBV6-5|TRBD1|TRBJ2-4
TGTGCCAGCAGTGAATCGGGGACAGTAAACATTCAGTACTTC
CASSESGTVNIQYF
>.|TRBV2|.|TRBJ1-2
TGTGCCAGCAATCCGAGACAACTTTCCGGCTACACCTTC
CASNPRQLSGYTF
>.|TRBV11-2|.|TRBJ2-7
TGTGCCAGCAGCTTAGCCCTAGCCACGGCCTACAATGAGCAGTACTTC
CASSLALATAYNEQYF
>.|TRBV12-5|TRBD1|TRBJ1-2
TGTGCTAGTGGTCCCGCCGACAGGGGCTATGGCTACACCTTC
CASGPADRGYGYTF
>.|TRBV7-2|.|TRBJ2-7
TGTGCCAGCAGCTTAATTAGCGTTCGAGCAGCGCGGGACGGGCAGTACTTC
CASSLISVRAARDGQYF
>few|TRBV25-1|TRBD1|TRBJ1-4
TGTGCCAGCAGTGAATCCGGACAGGGGGCCCATGAAAAACTGTTTTTT
CASSESGQGAHEKLFF
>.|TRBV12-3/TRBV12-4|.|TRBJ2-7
TGTGCCAGCACCTCGAGCAAGTCCGTGAAGGTTGGCTACGAGCAGTACTTC
CASTSSKSVKVGYEQYF
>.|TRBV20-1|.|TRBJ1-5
TGCAGTGCTAGCGTAGGGCCGAGCAATCAGCCCCAGCATTTT
CSASVGPSNQPQHF
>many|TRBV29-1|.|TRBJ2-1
TGCAGCGTTGATACTGGCGATGAGCAGTTCTTC
CSVDTGDEQFF
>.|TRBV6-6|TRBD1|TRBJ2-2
TGTGCCAGCCGCGGACAGGGGGCTACCGGGGAGCTGTTTTTT
CASRGQGATGELFF
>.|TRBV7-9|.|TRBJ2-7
TGTGCCAGCACGTCTTCCGACGAGCAGTACTTC
CASTSSDEQYF